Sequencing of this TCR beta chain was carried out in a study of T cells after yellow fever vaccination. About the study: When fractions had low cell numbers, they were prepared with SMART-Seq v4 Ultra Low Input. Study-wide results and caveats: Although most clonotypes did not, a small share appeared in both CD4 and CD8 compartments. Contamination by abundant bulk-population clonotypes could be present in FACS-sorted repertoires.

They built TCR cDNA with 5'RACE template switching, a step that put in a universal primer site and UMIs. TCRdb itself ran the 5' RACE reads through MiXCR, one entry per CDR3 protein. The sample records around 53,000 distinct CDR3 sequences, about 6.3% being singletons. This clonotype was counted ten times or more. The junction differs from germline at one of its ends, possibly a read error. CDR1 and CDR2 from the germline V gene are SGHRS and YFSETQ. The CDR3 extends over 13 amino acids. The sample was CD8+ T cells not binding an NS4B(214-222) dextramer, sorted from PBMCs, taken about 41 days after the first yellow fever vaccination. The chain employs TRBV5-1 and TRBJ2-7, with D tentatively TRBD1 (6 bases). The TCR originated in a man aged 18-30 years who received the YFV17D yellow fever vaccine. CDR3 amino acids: CASTLGAPYEQYF. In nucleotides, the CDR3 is TGCGCCAGCACCTTGGGGGCCCCCTACGAGCAGTACTTC.